The 24 T cell receptor beta chains listed next were all sequenced from one sample in a study of beta chain features in type 1 diabetes. Findings and caveats of the study: TCRB CDR3s were moderately but significantly shorter in Type 1 diabetes patients in all four CD4+ subsets.

The isolated RNA, all of it, was reverse transcribed, so expressed TCRB transcripts were what got sequenced. The assay was immunoSEQ multiplex PCR, and TCRdb's table has in-frame clones only and misses some. This table has 150,000 to 200,000 clones, more than 60% appearing once. No antigen has been identified for these receptors. The specimen was naive CD4+ T cells from blood. The receptors stem from a man aged 30 to 39 with type 1 diabetes.

CDR3 protein: CAWSAWTGGNEQYF. CDR3 sequence (DNA): TGTGCCTGGAGTGCCTGGACAGGGGGCAACGAGCAGTACTTC. V gene TRBV30 combines with J gene TRBJ2-7, with 11 bases lining up with TRBD1. CDR1 and CDR2 from the germline V gene are GTSNPN and SVGIG (reference sequence). With V trimmed by 1 base and J by 5 bases, 4 bases remained unmatched. The length of the CDR3 is 14 residues.

The chain is built from TRBV29-1 and TRBJ2-5, with 7 bases fitting TRBD2. This CDR3 is 14 amino acids long. The germline V gene encodes CDR1 SQVTM and CDR2 ANQGSEA. After removal of 7 bases from V and 1 base from J, the junction contained 9 bases not matched to a gene. The chain's CDR3 is CSDIDGGFQETQYF. The CDR3 DNA reads TGCAGCGACATTGACGGGGGGTTCCAAGAGACCCAGTACTTC.

This rearrangement joins TRBV4-3 to TRBJ1-4, with 9 bases fitting TRBD1. The CDR3 length is 15 residues. Per germline, CDR1 LGHNA and CDR2 YSLEER. V lost 3 bases to trimming and J lost 8 bases; unmatched junction nucleotides: 7. The CDR3 nucleotides are TGCGCCAGCAGCCAGGGCGGGACAGGGATGGAAAAACTGTTTTTT. Amino acids: CASSQGGTGMEKLFF.

The chain is built from TRBV27 and TRBJ2-2; the D gene is possibly TRBD2 (5 bases). The germline CDR1 and CDR2 sequences are MNHEY and SMNVEV (reference sequence). Trimming pared 5 bases from V and 1 base from J, leaving 11 bases between. The CDR3 is 15 residues long. Here the CDR3 reads CASSTREGNTGELFF. CDR3 coding DNA: TGTGCCAGCAGTACCCGAGAGGGGAACACCGGGGAGCTGTTTTTT.

This clone was observed once. V gene TRBV27 combines with J gene TRBJ2-4, with a tentative D call TRBD2 (7 bases). Per germline, CDR1 MNHEY and CDR2 SMNVEV (reference sequence). The CDR3 totals 15 residues. V lost 7 bases to trimming and J lost 6 bases, with 19 bases between them. The CDR3: CASTPSGGLGNIQYF. The CDR3 nucleotides are TGTGCCAGCACCCCCTCGGGGGGCCTCGGAAACATTCAGTACTTC.

The table lists this clone with a count of one. The chain couples TRBV7-9 to TRBJ2-7; 9 positions agree with TRBD2. Germline V CDR1 and CDR2: SEHNR, FQNEAQ (reference sequence). The CDR3 consists of 16 residues. The trim removed 4 bases at V and 4 bases at J, leaving 11 bases unmatched. The CDR3 coding sequence is TGTGCCAGCAGCTCTCAGACTAGCGGAAGCTGGTACGAGCAGTACTTC. Translation gives CASSSQTSGSWYEQYF.

This clone was counted between two and nine times. V usage is TRBV29-1 and J usage is TRBJ2-7; 8 bases align to TRBD1. The CDR3 length is 15 residues. V lost 1 base to trimming and J lost 2 bases; unmatched junction nucleotides: 7. Germline V CDR1 and CDR2: SQVTM, ANQGSEA. The CDR3 protein is CSVEAPDRAAYEQYF. CDR3 coding DNA: TGCAGCGTTGAAGCCCCGGACAGGGCGGCCTACGAGCAGTACTTC.

The chain is built from TRBV18 and TRBJ2-1, with D uncertain. Germline CDR1 KGHSH, CDR2 LQKENI. The CDR3 has 13 residues. The germline V and J ends were trimmed by 4 bases and 9 bases, with 13 bases remaining between them. The CDR3 DNA follows: TGTGCCAGCTCACGCGTTCTGCAAAGTGAGCAGTTCTTC. Protein: CASSRVLQSEQFF.

This chain uses TRBV7-2 with TRBJ2-4; unclear D gene. The CDR3 sequence is 14 residues long. Trimming cost V 1 base and J 0 bases, with 4 bases left between them. Germline CDR1 SGHTA, CDR2 FQGNSA. CDR3 DNA sequence: TGTGCCAGCAGCTTAGGGTTAGCCAAAAACATTCAGTACTTC. It is translated as CASSLGLAKNIQYF.

The CDR3 loop reads CASSPEGINEQYF. CDR3 DNA sequence: TGCGCCAGCAGCCCAGAGGGGATCAACGAGCAGTACTTC. The chain is built from TRBV4-1 and TRBJ2-7; possibly TRBD1 or TRBD2 for D (5 bases each). Trimming took off 4 bases at V and 5 bases at J, with 12 bases between the two ends. The CDR3 runs to 13 residues. Looked up from germline, CDR1 is MGHRA and CDR2 is YSYEKL.

The chain employs TRBV20-1 and TRBJ1-1; D remains ambiguous. V lost 4 bases, J lost 3 bases, and 3 bases lay in between. The CDR3 has 10 residues. Per the germline V gene, CDR1 is DFQATT and CDR2 is SNEGSKA (reference sequence). In nucleotides, the CDR3 is TGCAGTGCTATGGACACTGAAGCTTTCTTT. Translation gives CSAMDTEAFF.

This chain connects TRBV4-1 to TRBJ2-5, with D hard to call. Trimming removed 0 bases from V and 3 bases from J, with 2 bases in between. Per the germline V gene, CDR1 is MGHRA and CDR2 is YSYEKL. The CDR3 loop spans 12 amino acids. The CDR3 is CASSQDEETQYF. For the CDR3, the DNA is TGCGCCAGCAGCCAAGACGAAGAGACCCAGTACTTC.

The V and J genes are TRBV30 and TRBJ1-1, with no clear D. V was shortened by 3 bases and J by 3 bases, with 17 bases between the two germline ends. CDR1 GTSNPN and CDR2 SVGIG come from the germline V gene (reference sequence). CDR3 size: 15 residues. This CDR3 reads CAWRRVIVADTEAFF. Written as DNA, the CDR3 is TGTGCCTGGAGGAGAGTAATCGTAGCGGACACTGAAGCTTTCTTT.

This chain uses TRBV9 with TRBJ2-4; TRBD2 aligns across 10 bases. The CDR3 is 18 amino acids. J gave up 0 bases and V 0 bases, and 6 bases lay outside the gene matches. Germline CDR1 is SGDLS and CDR2 is YYNGEE. The CDR3 protein is CASSVGTSGILAKNIQYF. For the CDR3, the DNA is TGTGCCAGCAGCGTAGGGACTAGCGGCATACTAGCCAAAAACATTCAGTACTTC.

The chain combines TRBV7-2 with TRBJ2-3; 9 bases match TRBD2. Trimming at V came to 1 base and at J to 1 base, leaving 3 bases not matched to a gene. The V gene's germline CDR1 is SGHTA and CDR2 FQGNSA. This CDR3 spans 16 amino acids. CDR3 nucleotide sequence: TGTGCCAGCAGCTTAGTCATAGCGGGGGGCACAGATACGCAGTATTTT. Protein sequence: CASSLVIAGGTDTQYF.

The chain joins TRBV29-1 to TRBJ1-2, with D possibly being TRBD1 (5 bases). The CDR3 loop spans 14 amino acids. Trimming shortened V by 3 bases and J by 0 bases, and 11 bases separated the two germline ends. Germline CDR1 reads SQVTM; CDR2 reads ANQGSEA. Here the CDR3 DNA reads TGCAGCGTTGATCCTGGGGCAGCTAACTATGGCTACACCTTC. It codes for CSVDPGAANYGYTF.

This chain uses TRBV5-1 with TRBJ2-3; weak D call: TRBD1 (6 bases). The CDR3 contains 13 residues. With 4 bases removed from V and 4 bases from J, the gap between germline ends came to 10 bases. Germline lookup yields CDR1 SGHRS and CDR2 YFSETQ. The CDR3 DNA follows: TGCGCCAGCAGCGCGGCAGGGGCAGATACGCAGTATTTT. It specifies CASSAAGADTQYF.

This rearrangement joins TRBV30 to TRBJ1-1; D is perhaps TRBD1 (5 bases). This CDR3 is 14 amino acids long. V dropped 2 bases and J dropped 5 bases, with 15 bases sitting between them. CDR1 GTSNPN and CDR2 SVGIG come from the germline V gene (reference sequence). Here the CDR3 DNA reads TGTGCCTGGAGTTTCCGGGGCCGAAGGACTGAAGCTTTCTTT. It translates to CAWSFRGRRTEAFF.

This clone came up once. J is TRBJ2-6 and V is TRBV27; D not resolved. The CDR3 spans 14 residues. Trimming took off 6 bases at V and 0 bases at J, with 6 bases between the two ends. Per the germline V gene, CDR1 is MNHEY and CDR2 is SMNVEV (reference sequence). The DNA of the CDR3 is TGTGCCAGCAGGCTACACTCTGGGGCCAACGTCCTGACTTTC. This sequence encodes CASRLHSGANVLTF.

The chain links TRBV5-1 to TRBJ2-7, with D perhaps assigned TRBD1 or TRBD2 (6 bases each). The ends were cut back, 6 bases at V and 6 bases at J, with 16 bases in the middle. The CDR3 length is 13 residues. Per germline, CDR1 SGHRS and CDR2 YFSETQ. CDR3 amino acids: CASTIQGGSEQYF. As DNA, the CDR3 is TGCGCCAGCACTATACAGGGAGGTTCCGAGCAGTACTTC.

V and J are TRBV11-2 and TRBJ2-5; D not resolved. V lost 0 bases and J lost 4, with 6 bases in between. Germline V gene lookup returns CDR1 SGHAT and CDR2 FQNNGV. The CDR3 contains 13 residues. CDR3 nucleotide sequence: TGTGCCAGCAGCTTAGAGGCGCTAGAGACCCAGTACTTC. Translation gives CASSLEALETQYF.

This sequence joins TRBV7-2 and TRBJ2-3, with unresolved D. Looked up from germline, CDR1 is SGHTA and CDR2 is FQGNSA. The CDR3 has 17 amino acids. The V end was cut by 0 bases, the J end by 0 bases, with 13 bases between. The CDR3 loop reads CASSLALMWASTDTQYF. CDR3 sequence (DNA): TGTGCCAGCAGCTTAGCGTTAATGTGGGCTAGCACAGATACGCAGTATTTT.

This sequence joins TRBV27 and TRBJ2-5, with a tentative D call TRBD1 (6 bases). V was cut by 1 base and J by 4 bases, with 16 bases left in between. The CDR3 loop spans 16 amino acids. CDR1 is MNHEY and CDR2 is SMNVEV in the germline V gene (reference sequence). The CDR3 region has the DNA TGTGCCAGCAGTTTATACCAGGGGCTAGGGTCAGAGACCCAGTACTTC. It yields the protein CASSLYQGLGSETQYF.

The chain has TRBV4-1 and TRBJ2-5; TRBD1 matches at 8 bases. V lost 1 base to trimming and J lost 3 bases; unmatched junction nucleotides: 4. The CDR3 has 15 residues. The germline V gene encodes CDR1 MGHRA and CDR2 YSYEKL. CDR3 DNA sequence: TGCGCCAGCAGCCAAGGGGGACAGGAGAAAGAGACCCAGTACTTC. Its protein product is CASSQGGQEKETQYF.